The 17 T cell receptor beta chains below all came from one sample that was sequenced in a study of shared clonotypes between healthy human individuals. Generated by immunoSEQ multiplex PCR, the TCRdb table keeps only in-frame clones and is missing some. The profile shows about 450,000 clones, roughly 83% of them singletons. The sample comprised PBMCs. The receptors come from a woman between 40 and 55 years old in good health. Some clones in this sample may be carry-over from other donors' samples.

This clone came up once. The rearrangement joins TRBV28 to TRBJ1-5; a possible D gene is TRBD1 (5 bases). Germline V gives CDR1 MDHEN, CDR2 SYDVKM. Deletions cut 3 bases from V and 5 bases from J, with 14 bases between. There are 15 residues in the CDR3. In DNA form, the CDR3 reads TGTGCCAGCAGTTTCGAGACCGGGGCCGATCAGCCCCAGCATTTT. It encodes CASSFETGADQPQHF.

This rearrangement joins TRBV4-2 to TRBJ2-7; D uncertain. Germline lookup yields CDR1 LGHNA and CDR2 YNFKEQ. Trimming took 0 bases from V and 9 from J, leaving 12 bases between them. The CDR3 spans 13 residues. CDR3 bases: TGTGCCAGCAGCCAAGAATCCCCACTTGGGCAGTACTTC. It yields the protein CASSQESPLGQYF.

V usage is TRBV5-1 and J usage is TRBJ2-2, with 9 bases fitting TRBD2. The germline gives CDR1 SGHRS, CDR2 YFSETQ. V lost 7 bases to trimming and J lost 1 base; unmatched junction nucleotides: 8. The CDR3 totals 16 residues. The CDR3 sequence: CASLALAGQNTGELFF. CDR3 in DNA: TGCGCCAGCCTAGCCCTAGCGGGGCAGAACACCGGGGAGCTGTTTTTT. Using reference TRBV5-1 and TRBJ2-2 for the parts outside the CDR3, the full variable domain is KAGVTQTPRYLIKTRGQQVTLSCSPISGHRSVSWYQQTPGQGLQFLFEYFSETQRNKGNFPGRFSGRQFSNSRSEMNVSTLELGDSALYLCASLALAGQNTGELFFGEGSRLTVL.

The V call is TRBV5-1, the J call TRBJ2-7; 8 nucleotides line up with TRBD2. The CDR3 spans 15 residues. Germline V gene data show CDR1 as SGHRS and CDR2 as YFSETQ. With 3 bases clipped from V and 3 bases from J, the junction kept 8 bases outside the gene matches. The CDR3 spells CASSSGGGIIYEQYF. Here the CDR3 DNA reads TGCGCCAGCAGCTCCGGCGGGGGGATAATCTACGAGCAGTACTTC.

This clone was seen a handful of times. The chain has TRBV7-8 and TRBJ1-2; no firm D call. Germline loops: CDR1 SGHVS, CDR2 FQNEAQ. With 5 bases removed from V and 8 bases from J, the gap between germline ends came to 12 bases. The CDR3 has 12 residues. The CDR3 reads CASSPSLRGYTF. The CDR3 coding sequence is TGTGCCAGCAGCCCGAGCCTCCGGGGCTACACCTTC.

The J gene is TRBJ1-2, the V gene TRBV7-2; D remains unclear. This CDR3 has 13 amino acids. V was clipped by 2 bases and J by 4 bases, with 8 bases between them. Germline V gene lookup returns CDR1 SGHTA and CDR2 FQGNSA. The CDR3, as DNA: TGTGCCAGCAGCTTATGGGGTGGCTATGGCTACACCTTC. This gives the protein CASSLWGGYGYTF.

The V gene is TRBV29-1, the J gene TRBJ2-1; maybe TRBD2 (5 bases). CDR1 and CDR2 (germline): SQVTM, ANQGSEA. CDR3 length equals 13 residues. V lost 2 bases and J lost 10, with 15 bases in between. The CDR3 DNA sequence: TGCAGCGTTGAAAGGTCTTTCCCGGGAGAGCAGTTCTTC. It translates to CSVERSFPGEQFF.

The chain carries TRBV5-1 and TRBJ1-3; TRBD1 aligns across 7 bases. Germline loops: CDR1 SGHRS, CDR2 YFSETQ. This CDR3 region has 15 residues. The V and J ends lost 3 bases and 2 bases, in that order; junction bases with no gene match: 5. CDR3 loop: CASSSHRGAGNTIYF. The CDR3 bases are TGCGCCAGCAGCTCCCACAGGGGTGCTGGAAACACCATATATTTT.

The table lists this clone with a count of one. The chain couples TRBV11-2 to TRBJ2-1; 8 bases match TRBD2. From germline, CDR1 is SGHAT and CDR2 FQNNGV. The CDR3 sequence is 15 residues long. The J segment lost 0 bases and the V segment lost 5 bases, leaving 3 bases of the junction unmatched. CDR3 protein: CASSRGGSSYNEQFF. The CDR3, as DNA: TGTGCCAGCAGCCGGGGGGGTAGCTCCTACAATGAGCAGTTCTTC.

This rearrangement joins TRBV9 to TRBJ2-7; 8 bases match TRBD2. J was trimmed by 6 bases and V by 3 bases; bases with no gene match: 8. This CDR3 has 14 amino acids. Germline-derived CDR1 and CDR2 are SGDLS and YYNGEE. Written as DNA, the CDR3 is TGTGCCAGCAGCGCGGTAGCGGGAAGTAGCGAGCAGTACTTC. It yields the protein CASSAVAGSSEQYF.

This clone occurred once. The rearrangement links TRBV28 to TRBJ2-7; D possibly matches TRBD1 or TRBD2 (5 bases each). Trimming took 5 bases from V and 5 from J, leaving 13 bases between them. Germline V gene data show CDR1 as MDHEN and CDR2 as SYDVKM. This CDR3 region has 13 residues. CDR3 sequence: CASSLPREHEQYF. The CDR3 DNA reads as TGTGCCAGCAGTCTACCCAGGGAGCACGAGCAGTACTTC. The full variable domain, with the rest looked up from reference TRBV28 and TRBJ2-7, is DVKVTQSSRYLVKRTGEKVFLECVQDMDHENMFWYRQDPGLGLRLIYFSYDVKMKEKGDIPEGYSVSREKKERFSLILESASTNQTSMYLCASSLPREHEQYFGPGTRLTVT.

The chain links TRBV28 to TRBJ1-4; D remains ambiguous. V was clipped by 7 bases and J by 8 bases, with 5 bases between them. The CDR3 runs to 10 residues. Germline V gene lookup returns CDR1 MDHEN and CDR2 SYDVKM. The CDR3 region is CASIGEKLFF. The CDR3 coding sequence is TGTGCCAGCATCGGGGAAAAACTGTTTTTT.

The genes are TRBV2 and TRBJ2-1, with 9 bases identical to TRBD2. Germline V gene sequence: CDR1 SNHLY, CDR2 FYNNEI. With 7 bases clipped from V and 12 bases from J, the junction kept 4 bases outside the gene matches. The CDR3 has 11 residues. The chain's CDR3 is CASMGGRAQFF. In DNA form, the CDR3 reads TGTGCCAGCATGGGCGGGAGGGCGCAGTTCTTC. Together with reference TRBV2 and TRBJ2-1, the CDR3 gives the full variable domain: EPEVTQTPSHQVTQMGQEVILRCVPISNHLYFYWYRQILGQKVEFLVSFYNNEISEKSEIFDDQFSVERPDGSNFTLKIRSTKLEDSAMYFCASMGGRAQFFGPGTRLTVL.

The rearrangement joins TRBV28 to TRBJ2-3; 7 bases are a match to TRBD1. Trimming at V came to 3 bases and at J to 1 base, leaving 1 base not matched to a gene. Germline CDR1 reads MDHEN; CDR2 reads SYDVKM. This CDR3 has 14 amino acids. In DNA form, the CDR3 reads TGTGCCAGCAGTTTCGACAGGGGCACAGATACGCAGTATTTT. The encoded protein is CASSFDRGTDTQYF.

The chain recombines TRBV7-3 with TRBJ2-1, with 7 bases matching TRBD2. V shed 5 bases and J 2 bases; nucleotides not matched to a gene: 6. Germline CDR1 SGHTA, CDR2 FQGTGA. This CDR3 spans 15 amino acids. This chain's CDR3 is CASSPGGVAYNEQFF. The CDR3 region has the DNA TGTGCCAGCAGCCCGGGGGGAGTCGCCTACAATGAGCAGTTCTTC. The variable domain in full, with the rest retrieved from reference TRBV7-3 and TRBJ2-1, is GAGVSQTPSNKVTEKGKYVELRCDPISGHTALYWYRQSLGQGPEFLIYFQGTGAADDSGLPNDRFFAVRPEGSVSTLKIQRTERGDSAVYLCASSPGGVAYNEQFFGPGTRLTVL.

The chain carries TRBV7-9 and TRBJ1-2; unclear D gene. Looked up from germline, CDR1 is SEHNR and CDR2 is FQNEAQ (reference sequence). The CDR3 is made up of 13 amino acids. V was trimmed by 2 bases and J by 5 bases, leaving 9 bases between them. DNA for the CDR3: TGTGCCAGCAGCTTAACTGGACTTTATGGCTACACCTTC. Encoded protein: CASSLTGLYGYTF.

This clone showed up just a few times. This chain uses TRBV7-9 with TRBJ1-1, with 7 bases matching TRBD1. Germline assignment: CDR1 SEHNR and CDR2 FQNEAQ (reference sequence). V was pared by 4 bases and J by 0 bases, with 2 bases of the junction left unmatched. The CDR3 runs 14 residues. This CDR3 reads CASSSRGLNTEAFF. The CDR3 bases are TGTGCCAGCAGCTCCAGGGGGTTGAACACTGAAGCTTTCTTT.